This T cell receptor (beta chain) was observed in a study of cytomegalovirus exposure and HLA in healthy donors. Overall study findings and caveats: With high specificity and sensitivity, the classifier reportedly diagnosed cytomegalovirus status.

PCR employed 60 Vbeta and 13 Jbeta primers. Clones were read by immunoSEQ multiplex PCR, and TCRdb kept only the in-frame ones, dropping some. The table lists about 130,000 clones. Concerning this clone itself: Its target is unknown.

With 6 bases clipped from V and 1 base from J, the junction kept 16 bases outside the gene matches. Germline-derived CDR1 and CDR2 are MNHEY and SMNVEV (reference sequence). The CDR3 covers 18 residues. This chain links TRBV27 with TRBJ2-3, with 7 nucleotides matching TRBD2. This receptor was taken from a woman aged 40 to 49 in good health and CMV-seropositive. Material for sequencing was PBMCs. CDR3 bases: TGTGCCAGCAGGCGGTGGCGGGAGTTCGCGCCCGGCACAGATACGCAGTATTTT. As protein: CASRRWREFAPGTDTQYF.